This T cell receptor beta chain was documented in a study of early T cells in non-severe SARS-CoV-2 infection. This clonotype was picked up a small number of times. Looked up from germline, CDR1 is MNHEY and CDR2 is SVGEGT. The CDR3 is made up of 15 amino acids. Trimming took 7 bases from V and 1 from J; bases not matched to a gene: 7. One entry per CDR3 protein results from TCRdb running MiXCR on the 5' RACE reads. The repertoire holds approximately 70,000 distinct CDR3 sequences, 10% seen once, with 7.6% in the top ten. This sample comprised whole blood, obtained at baseline. The chain has TRBV6-2 or TRBV6-3 and TRBJ2-1; 7 bases line up with TRBD1. This sequence was found in an adult who was a healthcare worker with PCR-confirmed SARS-CoV-2 infection or an uninfected control (not recorded which). DNA of the CDR3: TGTGCCAGCATCCAACAGGGGAATTCCTACAATGAGCAGTTCTTC. It is translated as CASIQQGNSYNEQFF.